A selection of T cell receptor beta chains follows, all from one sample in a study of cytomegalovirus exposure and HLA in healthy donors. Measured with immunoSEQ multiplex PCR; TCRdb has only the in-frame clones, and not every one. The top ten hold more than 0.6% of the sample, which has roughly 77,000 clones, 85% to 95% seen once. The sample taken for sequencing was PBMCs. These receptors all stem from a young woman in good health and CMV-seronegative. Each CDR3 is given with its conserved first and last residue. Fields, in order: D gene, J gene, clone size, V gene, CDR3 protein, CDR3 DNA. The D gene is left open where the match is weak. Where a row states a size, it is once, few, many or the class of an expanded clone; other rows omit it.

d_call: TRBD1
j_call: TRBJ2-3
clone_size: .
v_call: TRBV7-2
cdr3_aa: CASSLRTGYRTDTQYF
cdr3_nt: TGTGCCAGCAGCCTTCGGACAGGGTACCGTACAGATACGCAGTATTTT

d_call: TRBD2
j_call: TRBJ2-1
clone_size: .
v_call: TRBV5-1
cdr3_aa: CASSWTLGREFYYNEQFF
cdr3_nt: TGCGCCAGCAGCTGGACGCTAGGGCGGGAGTTTTACTACAATGAGCAGTTCTTC

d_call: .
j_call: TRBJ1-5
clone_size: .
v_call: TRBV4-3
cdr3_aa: CASSQDLAGTNQPQHF
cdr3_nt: TGCGCCAGCAGCCAAGATTTGGCAGGGACTAATCAGCCCCAGCATTTT

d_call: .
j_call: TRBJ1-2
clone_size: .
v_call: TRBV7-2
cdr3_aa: CASSTRGGRGGYTF
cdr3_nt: TGTGCCAGCAGCACCCGTGGGGGGAGGGGTGGCTACACCTTC

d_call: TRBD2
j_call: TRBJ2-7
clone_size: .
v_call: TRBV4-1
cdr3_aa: CASSQDIAGGPSYEQYF
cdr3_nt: TGCGCCAGCAGCCAAGATATAGCGGGAGGGCCCTCTTACGAGCAGTACTTC

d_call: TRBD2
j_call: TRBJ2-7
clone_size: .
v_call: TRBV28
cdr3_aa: CASSSRWATSGSFYEQYF
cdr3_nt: TGTGCCAGCAGTTCCCGATGGGCAACGAGCGGGAGCTTCTACGAGCAGTACTTC

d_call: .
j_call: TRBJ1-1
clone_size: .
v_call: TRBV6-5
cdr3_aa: CASSYSNFGEAFF
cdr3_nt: TGTGCCAGCAGTTACTCGAATTTCGGTGAAGCTTTCTTT

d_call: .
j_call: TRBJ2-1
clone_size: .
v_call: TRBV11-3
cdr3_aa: CASSLGGSSYNEQFF
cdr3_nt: TGTGCCAGCAGCTTAGGTGGTAGCTCCTACAATGAGCAGTTCTTC

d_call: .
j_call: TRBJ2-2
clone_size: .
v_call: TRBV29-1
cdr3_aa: CSVLRTENTGELFF
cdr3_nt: TGCAGCGTTTTGAGGACAGAGAACACCGGGGAGCTGTTTTTT

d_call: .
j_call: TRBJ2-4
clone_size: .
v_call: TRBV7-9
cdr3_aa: CASNDPRGNIQYF
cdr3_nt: TGTGCCAGCAATGACCCCCGCGGAAACATTCAGTACTTC

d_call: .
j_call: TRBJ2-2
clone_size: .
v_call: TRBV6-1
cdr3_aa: CASSANGELFF
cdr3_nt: TGTGCCAGCAGTGCTAACGGGGAGCTGTTTTTT

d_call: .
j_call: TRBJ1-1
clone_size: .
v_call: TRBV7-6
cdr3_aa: CASSSKEGSPASTEAFF
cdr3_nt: TGTGCCAGCAGTTCTAAAGAGGGTTCACCCGCTTCGACTGAAGCTTTCTTT

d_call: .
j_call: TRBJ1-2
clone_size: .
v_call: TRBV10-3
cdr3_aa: CAISGGAGYTF
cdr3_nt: TGTGCCATCAGTGGAGGCGCTGGCTACACCTTC

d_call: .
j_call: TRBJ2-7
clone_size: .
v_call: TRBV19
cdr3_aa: CASSIPGRVTGEQYF
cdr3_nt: TGTGCCAGTAGTATACCGGGCAGGGTGACGGGCGAGCAGTACTTC

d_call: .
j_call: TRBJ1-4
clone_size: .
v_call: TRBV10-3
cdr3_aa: CAISEGRKLFF
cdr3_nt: TGTGCCATCAGTGAGGGGCGAAAACTGTTTTTT

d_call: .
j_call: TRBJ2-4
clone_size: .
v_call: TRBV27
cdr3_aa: CASSPTGVQNIQYF
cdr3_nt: TGTGCCAGCAGCCCAACCGGGGTCCAAAACATTCAGTACTTC

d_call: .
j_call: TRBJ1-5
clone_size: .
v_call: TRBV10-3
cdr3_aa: CAIRPATDQPQHF
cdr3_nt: TGTGCCATCAGACCCGCGACAGATCAGCCCCAGCATTTT

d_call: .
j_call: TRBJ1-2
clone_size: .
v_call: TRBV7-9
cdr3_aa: CASSLTWGYTF
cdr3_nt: TGTGCCAGCAGCCTTACATGGGGCTACACCTTC

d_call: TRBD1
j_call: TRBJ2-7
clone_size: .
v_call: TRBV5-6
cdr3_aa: CASSLFTGGIYEQYF
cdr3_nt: TGTGCCAGCAGCTTGTTTACAGGGGGGATCTACGAGCAGTACTTC

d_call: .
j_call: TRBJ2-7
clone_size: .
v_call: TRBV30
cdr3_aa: CAWKSESTYEQYF
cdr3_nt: TGTGCCTGGAAGAGCGAATCGACCTACGAGCAGTACTTC

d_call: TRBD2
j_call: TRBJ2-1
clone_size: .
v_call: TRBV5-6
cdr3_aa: CASSLERGLSVNEQFF
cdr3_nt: TGTGCCAGCAGCTTGGAGAGGGGACTATCGGTCAATGAGCAGTTCTTC

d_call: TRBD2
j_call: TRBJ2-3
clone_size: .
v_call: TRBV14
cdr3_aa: CASKGISGDSTDTQYF
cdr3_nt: TGTGCCAGCAAGGGGATTAGCGGGGACAGCACAGATACGCAGTATTTT

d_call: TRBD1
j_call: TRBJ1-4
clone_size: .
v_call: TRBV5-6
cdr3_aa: CASSLASGGMLFF
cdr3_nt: TGTGCCAGCAGCTTGGCCTCAGGGGGTATGCTGTTTTTT

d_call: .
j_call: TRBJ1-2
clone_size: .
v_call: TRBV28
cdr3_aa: CASNYQTRGYTF
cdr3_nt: TGTGCCAGCAACTACCAAACCCGGGGCTACACCTTC

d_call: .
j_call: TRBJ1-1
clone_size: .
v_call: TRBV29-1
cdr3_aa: CSGLQTEAFF
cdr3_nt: TGCAGCGGGTTGCAGACTGAAGCTTTCTTT

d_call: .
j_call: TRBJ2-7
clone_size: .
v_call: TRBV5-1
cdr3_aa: CASSLVGDGLYEQYF
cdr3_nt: TGCGCCAGCAGCTTGGTAGGTGACGGACTGTACGAGCAGTACTTC

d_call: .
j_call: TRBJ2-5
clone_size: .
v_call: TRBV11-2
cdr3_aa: CASSPFGETQYF
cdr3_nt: TGTGCCAGCAGCCCATTCGGAGAGACCCAGTACTTC

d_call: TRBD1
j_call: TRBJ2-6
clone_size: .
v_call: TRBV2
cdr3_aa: CASLQGVLSGANVLTF
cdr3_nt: TGTGCCAGCTTACAGGGGGTCCTATCTGGGGCCAACGTCCTGACTTTC

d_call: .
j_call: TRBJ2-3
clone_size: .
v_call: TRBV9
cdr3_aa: CASSVATLADTQYF
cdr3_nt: TGTGCCAGCAGCGTAGCTACACTAGCTGATACGCAGTATTTT

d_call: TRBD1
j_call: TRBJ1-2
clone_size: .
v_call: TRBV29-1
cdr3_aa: CSSRTGDRYTF
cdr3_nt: TGCAGCTCCAGGACAGGGGATCGCTACACCTTC

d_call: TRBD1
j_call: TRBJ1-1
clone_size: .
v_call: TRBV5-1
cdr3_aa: CASSRATGEGTEAFF
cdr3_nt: TGCGCCAGCAGCCGGGCGACAGGGGAGGGCACTGAAGCTTTCTTT

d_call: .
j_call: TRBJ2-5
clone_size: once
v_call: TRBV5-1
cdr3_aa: CASSLQTRGGVGETQYF
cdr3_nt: TGCGCCAGCAGCTTACAGACGAGGGGGGGCGTGGGGGAGACCCAGTACTTC

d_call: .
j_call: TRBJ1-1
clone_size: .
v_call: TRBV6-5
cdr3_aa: CASSYSLPLNTEAFF
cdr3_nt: TGTGCCAGCAGTTACTCACTCCCTCTGAACACTGAAGCTTTCTTT

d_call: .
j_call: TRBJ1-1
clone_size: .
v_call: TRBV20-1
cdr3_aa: CSARPGLEAFF
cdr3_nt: TGCAGTGCTAGACCGGGACTAGAAGCTTTCTTT

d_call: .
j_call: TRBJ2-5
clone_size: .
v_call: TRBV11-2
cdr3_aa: CASSLGGQETQYF
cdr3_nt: TGTGCCAGCAGCTTAGGCGGGCAAGAGACCCAGTACTTC

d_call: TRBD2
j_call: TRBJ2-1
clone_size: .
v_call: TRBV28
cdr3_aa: CASRSSGRFYNEQFF
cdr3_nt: TGTGCCAGCAGGTCTAGCGGGAGGTTCTACAATGAGCAGTTCTTC

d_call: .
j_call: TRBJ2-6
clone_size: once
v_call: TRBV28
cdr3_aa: CASSSGFSGANVLTF
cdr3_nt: TGTGCCAGCAGCAGCGGATTTTCTGGGGCCAACGTCCTGACTTTC

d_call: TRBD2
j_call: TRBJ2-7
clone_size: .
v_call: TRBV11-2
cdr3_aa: CASSLDGWGTSQDF
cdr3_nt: TGTGCCAGCAGCTTAGATGGGTGGGGGACTAGCCAGGACTTC

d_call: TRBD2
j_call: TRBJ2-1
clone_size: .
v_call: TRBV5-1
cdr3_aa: CASRPLAGGSYNEQFF
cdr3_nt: TGCGCCAGCAGGCCACTAGCGGGGGGGTCCTACAATGAGCAGTTCTTC

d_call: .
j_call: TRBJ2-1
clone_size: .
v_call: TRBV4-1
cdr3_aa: CASSQVRSAYNEQFF
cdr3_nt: TGCGCCAGCAGCCAAGTACGTAGCGCCTACAATGAGCAGTTCTTC

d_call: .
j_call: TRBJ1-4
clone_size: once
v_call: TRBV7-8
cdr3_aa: CASSLALQGGEKLFF
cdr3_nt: TGTGCCAGCAGCTTAGCGCTACAGGGAGGGGAAAAACTGTTTTTT

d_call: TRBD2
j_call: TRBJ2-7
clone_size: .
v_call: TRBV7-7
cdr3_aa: CASSPAGGEQYF
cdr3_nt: TGTGCCAGCAGCCCCGCGGGAGGCGAGCAGTACTTC

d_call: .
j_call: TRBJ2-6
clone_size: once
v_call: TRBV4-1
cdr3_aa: CASSHPQGQDSGANVLTF
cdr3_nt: TGCGCCAGCAGCCATCCTCAGGGGCAGGACTCGGGGGCCAACGTCCTGACTTTC

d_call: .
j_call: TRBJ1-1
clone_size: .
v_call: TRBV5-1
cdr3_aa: CASSWTGTGGTEAFF
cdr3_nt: TGCGCCAGCAGCTGGACCGGGACTGGGGGCACTGAAGCTTTCTTT

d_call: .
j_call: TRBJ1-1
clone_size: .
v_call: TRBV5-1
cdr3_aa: CASSLGGTENTEAFF
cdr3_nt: TGCGCCAGCAGCTTGGGCGGGACCGAGAACACTGAAGCTTTCTTT

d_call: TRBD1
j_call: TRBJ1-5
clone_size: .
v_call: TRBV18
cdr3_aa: CASSWDRDQPQHF
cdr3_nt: TGTGCCAGCTCCTGGGACAGAGACCAGCCCCAGCATTTT

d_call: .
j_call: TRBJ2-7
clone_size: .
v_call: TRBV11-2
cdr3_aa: CASSLRSGEGYEQYF
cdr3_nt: TGTGCCAGCAGCTTAAGATCAGGGGAGGGCTACGAGCAGTACTTC

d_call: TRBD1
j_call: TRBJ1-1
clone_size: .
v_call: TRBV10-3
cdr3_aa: CAISDPGGENTEAFF
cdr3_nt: TGTGCCATCAGTGACCCAGGGGGCGAGAACACTGAAGCTTTCTTT

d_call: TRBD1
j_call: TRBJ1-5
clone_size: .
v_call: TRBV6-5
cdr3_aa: CASSSGQMRQPQHF
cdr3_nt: TGTGCCAGCAGCTCGGGACAGATGAGGCAGCCCCAGCATTTT

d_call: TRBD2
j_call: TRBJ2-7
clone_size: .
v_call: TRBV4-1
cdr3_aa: CASSQIGTSGKSYEQYF
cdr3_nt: TGCGCCAGCAGCCAAATCGGCACTAGCGGGAAGTCCTACGAGCAGTACTTC

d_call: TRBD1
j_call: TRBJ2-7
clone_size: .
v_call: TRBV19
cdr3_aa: CASLARAGGSYEQYF
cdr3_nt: TGTGCCAGTCTCGCCCGGGCAGGGGGTTCCTACGAGCAGTACTTC

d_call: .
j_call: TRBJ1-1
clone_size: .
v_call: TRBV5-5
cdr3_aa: CASSLGQSEAFF
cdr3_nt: TGTGCCAGCAGCCTCGGACAGAGTGAAGCTTTCTTT

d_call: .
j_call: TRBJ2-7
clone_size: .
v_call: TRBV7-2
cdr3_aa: CASSLRDSSYEQYF
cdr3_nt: TGTGCCAGCAGCCTTAGGGACTCCTCCTACGAGCAGTACTTC

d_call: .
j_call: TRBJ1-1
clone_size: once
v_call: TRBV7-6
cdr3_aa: CASSSVTGNMNTEAFF
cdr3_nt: TGTGCCAGCAGCTCGGTGACGGGAAACATGAACACTGAAGCTTTCTTT

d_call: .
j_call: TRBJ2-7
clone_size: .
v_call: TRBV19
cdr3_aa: CASSISQGGRYEQYF
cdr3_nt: TGTGCCAGTAGTATTTCCCAAGGCGGCCGCTACGAGCAGTACTTC

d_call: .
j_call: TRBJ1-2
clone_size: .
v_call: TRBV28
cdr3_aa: CASSSPTYGYTF
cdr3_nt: TGTGCCAGCAGTTCCCCTACCTATGGCTACACCTTC

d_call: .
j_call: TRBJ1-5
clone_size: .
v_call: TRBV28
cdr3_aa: CASSTPGDISNQPQHF
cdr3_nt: TGTGCCAGCAGTACCCCCGGGGACATTAGCAATCAGCCCCAGCATTTT

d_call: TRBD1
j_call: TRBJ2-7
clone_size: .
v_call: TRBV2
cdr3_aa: CASSQGDRGPYEQYF
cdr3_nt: TGTGCCAGCAGTCAGGGGGACAGGGGACCCTACGAGCAGTACTTC